The 29 T cell receptor beta chains below all came from one sample that was sequenced in a study of blood T cell repertoires in COVID-19. Sequencing used immunoSEQ multiplex PCR; TCRdb keeps in-frame clones, though not all of them. The data hold about 180,000 clones, with about 82% observed a single time. The sequencing sample was made of PBMCs or T cells enriched from blood (not recorded which). These receptors all come from a woman aged 30 to 39 who had recovered from COVID-19.

The CDR3 spells CATSDPGQGAEAFF. The CDR3 DNA sequence: TGTGCCACCAGTGATCCCGGACAGGGGGCTGAAGCTTTCTTT. The chain employs TRBV24-1 and TRBJ1-1; TRBD1 matches at 10 bases. This CDR3 comprises 14 residues. The trim removed 3 bases at V and 6 bases at J, leaving 3 bases unmatched. Germline CDR1 reads KGHDR; CDR2 reads SFDVKD.

This clone appeared a few times. The chain combines TRBV3-1 (or the pseudogene TRBV3-2) with TRBJ2-1, with TRBD2 identical over 8 bases. Germline loops: CDR1 LGHDT, CDR2 YNNKEL (reference sequence). There are 14 residues in the CDR3. Trimming took 4 bases from V and 9 from J; bases not matched to a gene: 8. DNA for the CDR3: TGTGCCAGCAGCCGGCTAGGAGCGGGAGTTGAGCAGTTCTTC. The encoded protein is CASSRLGAGVEQFF.

This chain links TRBV28 with TRBJ1-3; D not certain. Trimming pared 10 bases from V and 4 bases from J, leaving 11 bases between. The CDR3 totals 12 residues. CDR1 and CDR2 from the germline V gene are MDHEN and SYDVKM. CDR3 sequence reads: CATLERGNTIYF. The CDR3 DNA sequence: TGTGCCACTCTGGAGAGGGGAAACACCATATATTTT.

V and J are TRBV7-6 and TRBJ2-7; 12 positions agree with TRBD2. CDR3 size: 17 residues. V was clipped by 1 base and J by 5 bases; unmatched bases: 9. CDR1 and CDR2 (germline): SGHVS, FNYEAQ. In DNA form, the CDR3 reads TGTGCCAGCAGCTTAGGTATCCTAGCGGGAGGGCAAAACGAGCAGTACTTC. Translated: CASSLGILAGGQNEQYF.

The gene calls are TRBV25-1 and TRBJ2-2, with 11 bases that match TRBD2. The germline V gene encodes CDR1 MGHDK and CDR2 SYGVNS. This CDR3 comprises 14 residues. Trimming took 6 bases from V and 6 from J; bases not matched to a gene: 3. Here the CDR3 reads CASRLAGVAGELFF. CDR3 DNA: TGTGCCAGCAGACTAGCGGGAGTGGCCGGGGAGCTGTTTTTT.

This chain connects TRBV9 to TRBJ2-5, with a tentative D call TRBD2 (7 bases). Trimming shortened V by 6 bases and J by 1 base, and 13 bases separated the two germline ends. Germline values: CDR1 SGDLS, CDR2 YYNGEE. The CDR3 runs 14 residues. This CDR3 reads CASTKGGGQETQYF. The CDR3 nucleotides are TGTGCCAGCACCAAGGGGGGGGGCCAAGAGACCCAGTACTTC. The full variable domain, completed using reference TRBV9 and TRBJ2-5, is DSGVTQTPKHLITATGQRVTLRCSPRSGDLSVYWYQQSLDQGLQFLIQYYNGEERAKGNILERFSAQQFPDLHSELNLSSLELGDSALYFCASTKGGGQETQYFGPGTRLLVL.

This clone was counted between two and nine times. This rearrangement joins TRBV18 to TRBJ1-1; D not resolved. CDR1 is KGHSH, CDR2 LQKENI, per germline. The V and J ends lost 6 bases and 5 bases respectively, with 13 bases between them. The CDR3 sequence is 13 residues long. Written as DNA, the CDR3 is TGTGCCAGCTCCAAGGAGGGCGGAACTGAAGCTTTCTTT. The encoded protein is CASSKEGGTEAFF.

J is TRBJ1-5 and V is TRBV6-5, with 7 bases aligning to TRBD1. The CDR3 extends over 14 amino acids. V dropped 11 bases and J dropped 5; count of bases not matched to a gene: 12. Germline V gives CDR1 MNHEY, CDR2 SVGAGI. CDR3 coding DNA: TGTGCCGGATCCGGGACAGTGGCCTATCAGCCCCAGCATTTT. Protein: CAGSGTVAYQPQHF.

The chain joins TRBV6-5 to TRBJ1-3; D call uncertain. Germline V gene sequence: CDR1 MNHEY, CDR2 SVGAGI. The CDR3 loop spans 15 amino acids. The V end lost 6 bases, the J end lost 2 bases, and 14 bases lay between the germline ends. CDR3 sequence reads: CASSTLYRAGNTIYF. In DNA, the CDR3 is TGTGCCAGCAGCACACTCTATCGGGCTGGAAACACCATATATTTT.

The chain couples TRBV4-1 to TRBJ2-7; 10 nucleotides align to TRBD2. V dropped 2 bases and J dropped 4; count of bases not matched to a gene: 14. The germline CDR1 and CDR2 sequences are MGHRA and YSYEKL. This CDR3 is 18 amino acids long. The CDR3 coding sequence is TGCGCCAGCAGCCAACCTCTTCGATCTAGCGGGAGCAGATACGAGCAGTACTTC. Protein product: CASSQPLRSSGSRYEQYF.

The J gene is TRBJ1-1, the V gene TRBV2; 9 positions agree with TRBD1. This CDR3 region has 16 residues. Germline CDR1 reads SNHLY; CDR2 reads FYNNEI. V lost 3 bases and J lost 1; bases outside the gene matches: 6. The CDR3 spells CASSERQGGKNTEAFF. The CDR3 DNA reads as TGTGCCAGCAGTGAGAGACAGGGGGGGAAGAACACTGAAGCTTTCTTT.

The gene calls are TRBV6-5 and TRBJ2-3; D is uncertain. Germline assignment: CDR1 MNHEY and CDR2 SVGAGI. The CDR3 has 12 residues. Trimming cost V 6 bases and J 2 bases, with 6 bases left between them. The CDR3 protein is CASRASTDTQYF. CDR3 DNA: TGTGCCAGCAGGGCCTCCACAGATACGCAGTATTTT.

J is TRBJ2-5 and V is TRBV7-7; TRBD2 agrees at 14 bases. Germline loops: CDR1 SSHAT, CDR2 FNYEAQ (reference sequence). This CDR3 is built from 15 residues. V shed 1 base and J 5 bases; nucleotides not matched to a gene: 0. CDR3 sequence: CASSLGTSGGETQYF. Here the CDR3 DNA reads TGTGCCAGCAGCTTAGGGACTAGCGGGGGGGAGACCCAGTACTTC.

The chain joins TRBV7-2 to TRBJ2-1; possibly TRBD2 for D (6 bases). V lost 1 base and J 5 bases, leaving 15 bases between the germline ends. This CDR3 spans 16 amino acids. The germline gives CDR1 SGHTA, CDR2 FQGNSA. The CDR3 here is CASSLDQGLANNEQFF. The CDR3 bases are TGTGCCAGCAGCTTAGACCAGGGACTGGCTAACAATGAGCAGTTCTTC.

This clone was seen a handful of times. The junction does not match germline at one end; this may be a read error. The V and J genes are TRBV7-7 and TRBJ2-2; D possibly corresponds to TRBD2 (6 bases). CDR1 is SSHAT and CDR2 is FNYEAQ in the germline V gene (reference sequence). This CDR3 is 15 amino acids long. CDR3 sequence: CASSSSSGNTGELFF. For the CDR3, the DNA is TGTGCTAGCAGCTCAAGTAGCGGAAACACCGGGGAGCTGTTTTTT. Looking up the rest from reference TRBV7-7 and TRBJ2-2 gives the full variable domain: GAGVSQSPRYKVTKRGQDVTLRCDPISSHATLYWYQQALGQGPEFLTYFNYEAQPDKSGLPSDRFSAERPEGSISTLTIQRTEQRDSAMYRCASSSSSGNTGELFFGEGSRLTVL.

This chain links TRBV6-1 with TRBJ2-1, with D hard to call. V was shortened by 1 base and J by 5 bases, with 12 bases between the two germline ends. Germline CDR1 MNHNS, CDR2 SASEGT. This CDR3 spans 15 amino acids. The CDR3 DNA is TGTGCCAGCAGTGAAGGTACGGGTACAAACAATGAGCAGTTCTTC. This codes for CASSEGTGTNNEQFF.

The CDR3 loop reads CASSFLAVAGALSEQYF. For the CDR3, the DNA is TGTGCCAGCAGTTTCCTAGCGGTGGCGGGAGCTTTGAGTGAGCAGTACTTC. The chain links TRBV27 to TRBJ2-7, with 7 bases lining up with TRBD2. Losses at the gene ends were 3 bases for V and 7 bases for J; bases not matched to a gene: 18. The CDR3 spans 17 residues. Germline values: CDR1 MNHEY, CDR2 SMNVEV (reference sequence).

The chain carries TRBV5-1 and TRBJ2-7; 12 positions agree with TRBD2. This CDR3 region has 17 residues. With V trimmed by 0 bases and J by 2 bases, 6 bases remained unmatched. CDR1 and CDR2 (germline): SGHRS, YFSETQ. The CDR3 loop reads CASSLAGTSGPTYEQYF. In DNA, the CDR3 is TGCGCCAGCAGCTTGGCCGGGACTAGCGGGCCTACCTACGAGCAGTACTTC. Complete variable domain (other parts from reference TRBV5-1 and TRBJ2-7): KAGVTQTPRYLIKTRGQQVTLSCSPISGHRSVSWYQQTPGQGLQFLFEYFSETQRNKGNFPGRFSGRQFSNSRSEMNVSTLELGDSALYLCASSLAGTSGPTYEQYFGPGTRLTVT.

The rearrangement joins TRBV19 to TRBJ2-7; a possible D gene is TRBD2 (5 bases). Germline CDR1 LNHDA, CDR2 SQIVND (reference sequence). V lost 3 bases and J lost 1, with 7 bases in between. The CDR3 is made up of 13 amino acids. CDR3 sequence: CASSIPGSYEQYF. The CDR3, as DNA: TGTGCCAGTAGTATCCCGGGGTCCTACGAGCAGTACTTC.

The CDR3 sequence: CASSSRGSGNQPQHF. CDR3 DNA sequence: TGTGCCAGTAGTTCTCGGGGGTCGGGCAATCAGCCCCAGCATTTT. V gene TRBV19 combines with J gene TRBJ1-5; D is perhaps TRBD1 (5 bases). The germline V gene has CDR1 LNHDA and CDR2 SQIVND (reference sequence). The CDR3 length is 15 residues. V lost 5 bases, J lost 2 bases, and 13 bases lay in between. The full variable domain, its missing parts supplied by reference TRBV19 and TRBJ1-5, is DGGITQSPKYLFRKEGQNVTLSCEQNLNHDAMYWYRQDPGQGLRLIYYSQIVNDFQKGDIAEGYSVSREKKESFPLTVTSAQKNPTAFYLCASSSRGSGNQPQHFGDGTRLSIL.

V and J are TRBV2 and TRBJ1-2; D may be TRBD1 (6 bases). The CDR3 sequence is 15 residues long. Germline V gene sequence: CDR1 SNHLY, CDR2 FYNNEI. V lost 6 bases to trimming and J lost 2 bases, with 16 bases between them. The CDR3 DNA sequence: TGTGCCAGCAGCCCAGGGACAATCCAGAACTATGGCTACACCTTC. Translating it yields CASSPGTIQNYGYTF.

The chain carries TRBV2 and TRBJ2-1; 12 nucleotides line up with TRBD1. The CDR3 runs to 16 residues. Germline V gene data show CDR1 as SNHLY and CDR2 as FYNNEI. The V segment lost 6 bases and the J segment 7 bases; nucleotides outside the gene matches: 10. The CDR3 DNA reads as TGTGCCAGCAGGGGCGGGACAGGGGGCGCGAGGAATGAGCAGTTCTTC. The encoded protein is CASRGGTGGARNEQFF. Together with reference TRBV2 and TRBJ2-1, the CDR3 gives the full variable domain: EPEVTQTPSHQVTQMGQEVILRCVPISNHLYFYWYRQILGQKVEFLVSFYNNEISEKSEIFDDQFSVERPDGSNFTLKIRSTKLEDSAMYFCASRGGTGGARNEQFFGPGTRLTVL.

V usage is TRBV21-1 and J usage is TRBJ2-7; TRBD2, the table's D call, lacks a check against the DNA. TRBV21-1 is assigned pseudogene status. The CDR3 is 14 residues long. This CDR3 reads CASIKWRLCGEQYF. The CDR3 region has the DNA TGTGCCAGCATAAAATGGCGCTTATGCGGCGAGCAGTACTTC.

This clone was detected once. The rearrangement joins TRBV19 to TRBJ1-4; TRBD1 matches at 9 bases. This CDR3 contains 11 residues. CDR1 LNHDA and CDR2 SQIVND come from the germline V gene (reference sequence). V lost 4 bases and J lost 14; bases outside the gene matches: 2. CDR3 amino acids: CASSTGTGLFF. CDR3 bases: TGTGCCAGTAGTACCGGGACAGGGCTGTTTTTT.

This clone appeared a few times. The chain is built from TRBV5-1 and TRBJ1-2; no clear D gene. This CDR3 is built from 14 residues. Trimming cost V 2 bases and J 1 base, with 9 bases left between them. Germline CDR1 is SGHRS and CDR2 is YFSETQ. The chain's CDR3 is CASSLVSHNYGYTF. The CDR3 region has the DNA TGCGCCAGCAGCTTAGTCAGTCATAACTATGGCTACACCTTC.

This clone showed up just a few times. V and J are TRBV19 and TRBJ2-7, with 7 nucleotides matching TRBD1. The V segment lost 5 bases and the J segment 6 bases; nucleotides outside the gene matches: 19. Germline assignment: CDR1 LNHDA and CDR2 SQIVND (reference sequence). The CDR3 is 17 amino acids. DNA for the CDR3: TGTGCCAGTAGTGCCCTCCCGACAGGGCCATTCGGGTCCGAGCAGTACTTC. It specifies CASSALPTGPFGSEQYF.

This clone was observed a handful of times. The V call is TRBV6-1, the J call TRBJ2-5, with D perhaps TRBD2 (5 bases). Germline V gene sequence: CDR1 MNHNS, CDR2 SASEGT. V lost 3 bases and J 3 bases, leaving 17 bases between the germline ends. CDR3 length: 16 residues. The CDR3 DNA reads TGTGCCAGCAGTGAGGGAGTGCGGGTTCAGAAAGAGACCCAGTACTTC. Translated: CASSEGVRVQKETQYF.

Notes on this clone: The sample carries other DNA sequences with the same CDR3. The chain uses TRBV29-1 and TRBJ1-1; D not resolved. The CDR3 loop spans 13 amino acids. CDR1 and CDR2 from the germline V gene are SQVTM and ANQGSEA. Trimming removed 4 bases at V and 1 base at J, with 10 bases between. In DNA, the CDR3 is TGCAGCGTTGCGGCCGGGAGGAACACTGAAGCTTTCTTT. It codes for CSVAAGRNTEAFF.

The chain carries TRBV4-1 and TRBJ1-5, with D perhaps TRBD1 (5 bases). The V end lost 0 bases, the J end lost 6 bases, and 12 bases lay between the germline ends. The length of the CDR3 is 15 residues. Germline values: CDR1 MGHRA, CDR2 YSYEKL. The CDR3 reads CASSQEGRGSQPQHF. The CDR3 bases are TGCGCCAGCAGCCAAGAGGGAAGGGGAAGTCAGCCCCAGCATTTT.